This TCR beta chain derives from a study of T cell responses to AZD1222 COVID-19 vaccine. General study results and limits: Spike-specific TCR breadth and depth grew following two AZD1222 doses. White British ancestry dominated among donors, who included more females, and clonal diversity was possibly underestimated. Nearly half of spike-specific TCRs reportedly go after variant regions that carry no mutations.

TCRdb's table, derived via immunoSEQ multiplex PCR, lists solely in-frame clones and lacks some. The table records about 120,000 clones, about 90% of them present only once. CDR3 size: 13 residues. Germline loops: CDR1 SGDLS, CDR2 YYNGEE. Deletions cut 4 bases from V and 2 bases from J, with 9 bases between. A remark on this clone: The antigen is undetermined.

Sample: peripheral blood, taken 28 days after the second AZD1222 dose. The rearrangement joins TRBV9 to TRBJ2-5; D not resolved. The sequence was collected from an adult who received the AZD1222 COVID-19 vaccine. The CDR3 reads CASSPFTQETQYF. In nucleotides, the CDR3 is TGTGCCAGCAGCCCCTTTACGCAAGAGACCCAGTACTTC.